These 30 T cell receptor beta chains were sequenced from one sample in a study of blood T cell repertoires in COVID-19. TCRdb's copy holds only in-frame clones and misses some; the assay was immunoSEQ multiplex PCR. The repertoire has about 280,000 clones, over 75% of them found once; the top ten carry more than 10%. Sequencing was done on a sample of peripheral blood. The receptors originated from a human donor in a cohort sampled during active COVID-19.

J is TRBJ1-1 and V is TRBV28; no firm D call. This CDR3 region has 13 residues. Germline CDR1 reads MDHEN; CDR2 reads SYDVKM. V was pared by 2 bases and J by 8 bases, with 12 bases between. CDR3 sequence reads: CASSLVTPAEAFF. Here the CDR3 DNA reads TGTGCCAGCAGTTTAGTAACACCCGCCGAAGCTTTCTTT.

The J gene is TRBJ2-5, the V gene TRBV7-9, with D unresolved. V lost 5 bases and J 5 bases, leaving 9 bases between the germline ends. The CDR3 consists of 12 residues. Germline CDR1 is SEHNR and CDR2 is FQNEAQ (reference sequence). For the CDR3, the DNA is TGTGCCAGCAGCCCCCTTGAGGAGACCCAGTACTTC. Translating gives CASSPLEETQYF.

This clone was seen at least ten times. A much larger clone sits a single nucleotide away, making a read error possible. Other DNA sequences from this sample encode an identical CDR3 as well. This chain uses TRBV9 with TRBJ2-1; the D gene is possibly TRBD2 (5 bases). Trimming shortened V by 2 bases and J by 3 bases, and 6 bases separated the two germline ends. CDR1 SGDLS and CDR2 YYNGEE come from the germline V gene. CDR3 length: 13 amino acids. The CDR3 DNA follows: TGTGCCAGCAGCGTCCGGGACTACAATGAGCAGTTCTTC. Protein sequence: CASSVRDYNEQFF.

This chain connects TRBV18 to TRBJ2-2, with a possible D match to TRBD1 (5 bases). Germline values: CDR1 KGHSH, CDR2 LQKENI. V lost 0 bases and J 3 bases, leaving 8 bases between the germline ends. The CDR3 totals 15 residues. CDR3 in amino acids: CASSPPSRDTGELFF. CDR3 DNA: TGTGCCAGCTCACCACCGTCCAGGGACACCGGGGAGCTGTTTTTT.

V usage is TRBV6-6 and J usage is TRBJ1-6, with a possible D match to TRBD1 (5 bases). Between the trimmed V and J ends, which lost 11 bases and 7 bases, there was a span of 15 bases. Germline CDR1 is MNHNY and CDR2 is SVGAGI (reference sequence). The CDR3 length is 13 residues. The CDR3 region is CAVLVGGNSPLHF. The CDR3, as DNA: TGTGCCGTCCTGGTCGGGGGAAATTCACCCCTCCACTTT.

The chain joins TRBV7-2 to TRBJ2-6, with D hard to call. CDR3 size: 16 residues. The ends were cut back, 2 bases at V and 0 bases at J, with 8 bases in the middle. Germline assignment: CDR1 SGHTA and CDR2 FQGNSA. The CDR3 reads CASSLSNSSGANVLTF. The CDR3 nucleotides read TGTGCCAGCAGCTTATCTAACAGCTCTGGGGCCAACGTCCTGACTTTC.

This sequence joins TRBV18 and TRBJ2-7, with a possible D match to TRBD2 (5 bases). This CDR3 has 13 amino acids. Germline lookup yields CDR1 KGHSH and CDR2 LQKENI. Deletions cut 3 bases from V and 6 bases from J, with 12 bases between. CDR3 in amino acids: CASSPTGLSEQYF. In DNA form, the CDR3 reads TGTGCCAGCTCACCCACGGGGTTAAGCGAGCAGTACTTC.

The V and J genes are TRBV5-1 and TRBJ2-1; TRBD2 agrees at 9 bases. The trim removed 1 base at V and 6 bases at J, leaving 11 bases unmatched. In germline, CDR1 is SGHRS, CDR2 YFSETQ. This CDR3 is built from 17 residues. CDR3 sequence reads: CASSLRVAGVNGNEQFF. CDR3 DNA: TGCGCCAGCAGCTTGAGAGTAGCGGGAGTGAATGGCAATGAGCAGTTCTTC.

The chain links TRBV21-1 to TRBJ1-4; whether TRBD1, the table's D call, matches the DNA was not checked. TRBV21-1 corresponds to a pseudogene. CDR3 length equals 14 residues. The CDR3 region is CASSRGQGDEKLFF. The CDR3 nucleotides are TGTGCCAGCAGCAGGGGCCAGGGTGATGAAAAACTGTTTTTT.

The chain combines TRBV5-1 with TRBJ2-1; TRBD2 matches at 11 bases. The CDR3 consists of 16 residues. V lost 4 bases and J lost 4; bases outside the gene matches: 7. Germline CDR1 is SGHRS and CDR2 is YFSETQ. The CDR3 sequence: CASSPMTSGAYNEQFF. The CDR3 bases are TGCGCCAGCAGCCCCATGACTAGCGGGGCTTACAATGAGCAGTTCTTC.

This clone was observed once. The gene calls are TRBV6-5 and TRBJ1-2; no clear D gene. The CDR3 has 13 residues. Trimming pared 0 bases from V and 6 bases from J, leaving 8 bases between. Looked up from germline, CDR1 is MNHEY and CDR2 is SVGAGI. The CDR3 here is CASSYSRGNGYTF. The CDR3 DNA follows: TGTGCCAGCAGTTACTCGAGAGGGAATGGCTACACCTTC.

The V call is TRBV21-1, the J call TRBJ1-2; the listed D gene, TRBD1, was not tested against the DNA. TRBV21-1 is a pseudogene. The CDR3 consists of 15 residues. The CDR3 here is CASSLRQGANYGYTF. The CDR3 coding sequence is TGTGCCAGCAGCCTGAGACAGGGTGCTAACTATGGCTACACCTTC.

The genes are TRBV9 and TRBJ1-3, with D hard to call. CDR1 is SGDLS and CDR2 is YYNGEE in the germline V gene. The CDR3 is 15 amino acids. Trimming left V 1 base short and J 0 bases short, with 8 bases between. CDR3 in amino acids: CASSVSSASGNTIYF. The CDR3 region has the DNA TGTGCCAGCAGCGTATCGAGCGCCTCTGGAAACACCATATATTTT.

This CDR3 reads CASSPSRDSNYGYTF. CDR3 in DNA: TGTGCCAGCTCACCTTCCCGGGACAGTAACTATGGCTACACCTTC. The rearrangement links TRBV18 to TRBJ1-2, with 7 bases identical to TRBD1. The CDR3 totals 15 residues. Germline V gene lookup returns CDR1 KGHSH and CDR2 LQKENI. V gave up 3 bases and J gave up 1 base; unmatched junction bases: 5. Full variable domain (outside the CDR3, taken from reference TRBV18 and TRBJ1-2): NAGVMQNPRHLVRRRGQEARLRCSPMKGHSHVYWYRQLPEEGLKFMVYLQKENIIDESGMPKERFSAEFPKEGPSILRIQQVVRGDSAAYFCASSPSRDSNYGYTFGSGTRLTVV.

This clone has a single count. The chain recombines TRBV15 with TRBJ2-2, with 9 bases that match TRBD2. CDR1 is LNHNV and CDR2 is YYDKDF in the germline V gene (reference sequence). This CDR3 comprises 14 residues. V lost 6 bases and J lost 3; bases outside the gene matches: 2. The CDR3 sequence: CATRTSGHTGELFF. CDR3 sequence (DNA): TGTGCCACCAGGACTAGCGGACACACCGGGGAGCTGTTTTTT.

V usage is TRBV12-3 or TRBV12-4 and J usage is TRBJ1-5, with no clear D. The CDR3 is 13 amino acids. Trimming shortened V by 0 bases and J by 4 bases, and 4 bases separated the two germline ends. In DNA, the CDR3 is TGTGCCAGCAGTTTAGCTCAGAATCAGCCCCAGCATTTT. Its protein product is CASSLAQNQPQHF.

The chain recombines TRBV2 with TRBJ2-3, with TRBD1 matching 7 bases. This CDR3 comprises 15 residues. With V trimmed by 5 bases and J by 0 bases, 5 bases remained unmatched. Germline CDR1 is SNHLY and CDR2 is FYNNEI. The CDR3 spells CASSRQGTSTDTQYF. DNA of the CDR3: TGTGCCAGCAGTAGACAGGGTACTAGCACAGATACGCAGTATTTT.

This clone was detected a few times. This rearrangement joins TRBV18 to TRBJ1-4, with 10 bases aligning to TRBD1. There are 15 residues in the CDR3. CDR1 KGHSH and CDR2 LQKENI come from the germline V gene. Trimming at V came to 3 bases and at J to 12 bases, leaving 10 bases not matched to a gene. CDR3 nucleotides: TGTGCCAGCTCACCTCGACAGGGGGCTAATAGGGAACTGTTTTTT. Its protein is CASSPRQGANRELFF.

This chain uses TRBV10-3 with TRBJ2-3; weak D call: TRBD2 (5 bases). The germline V gene has CDR1 ENHRY and CDR2 SYGVKD. V lost 4 bases and J 3 bases, leaving 14 bases between the germline ends. The CDR3 is 15 amino acids. DNA of the CDR3: TGTGCCATCAGTGGGCGCGGGTATGGGACAGATACGCAGTATTTT. This gives the protein CAISGRGYGTDTQYF.

This rearrangement joins TRBV6-5 to TRBJ2-1, with D possibly matching TRBD1 (6 bases). The CDR3 consists of 15 residues. Trimming pared 0 bases from V and 9 bases from J, leaving 15 bases between. The germline V gene encodes CDR1 MNHEY and CDR2 SVGAGI. CDR3 sequence (DNA): TGTGCCAGCAGTTACTCGACACAGGGTCGCGGTGAGCAGTTCTTC. It encodes CASSYSTQGRGEQFF.

The V call is TRBV3-1 (or the pseudogene TRBV3-2), the J call TRBJ2-7; tentative D call: TRBD2 (6 bases). Germline V gives CDR1 LGHDT, CDR2 YNNKEL (reference sequence). The length of the CDR3 is 16 residues. The V end lost 4 bases, the J end lost 0 bases, and 16 bases lay between the germline ends. In DNA form, the CDR3 reads TGTGCCAGCAGCCCCAAGTGGGGCGGGAACTCCTACGAGCAGTACTTC. This codes for CASSPKWGGNSYEQYF.

The V and J genes are TRBV10-1 and TRBJ1-2; D is possibly TRBD1 (5 bases). CDR1 and CDR2 (germline): WNHNN, SYGVQD (reference sequence). V was shortened by 5 bases and J by 3 bases, with 10 bases between the two germline ends. CDR3 length: 13 amino acids. The CDR3 protein is CASSQGYDYGYTF. CDR3 DNA: TGCGCCAGCAGTCAGGGTTACGACTATGGCTACACCTTC.

The chain links TRBV6-5 to TRBJ2-3, with a tentative D call TRBD1 (6 bases). The CDR3 is made up of 13 amino acids. The ends were cut back, 5 bases at V and 7 bases at J, with 13 bases in the middle. Germline CDR1 is MNHEY and CDR2 is SVGAGI. The CDR3 region has the DNA TGTGCCAGCAGTCCCAACAGGGCATATACGCAGTATTTT. Translated: CASSPNRAYTQYF.

This clone has only one observation. This sequence joins TRBV12-5 and TRBJ2-2, with a possible D match to TRBD2 (5 bases). V lost 6 bases and J lost 4, with 12 bases in between. Germline CDR1 LGHNT, CDR2 FRNRAP. The CDR3 has 14 amino acids. CDR3 nucleotides: TGTGCTAGTGGCGACAATCTAGCCACCGGGGAGCTGTTTTTT. Translated, it gives CASGDNLATGELFF.

This chain links TRBV10-3 with TRBJ2-2; no clear D. Looked up from germline, CDR1 is ENHRY and CDR2 is SYGVKD. The CDR3 loop spans 17 amino acids. Trimming cost V 0 bases and J 1 base, with 12 bases left between them. The DNA of the CDR3 is TGTGCCATCAGTGAGTCGAAGGCGGTCCTGAACACCGGGGAGCTGTTTTTT. Protein product: CAISESKAVLNTGELFF.

The V gene is TRBV4-2, the J gene TRBJ2-4; D not resolved. Per germline, CDR1 LGHNA and CDR2 YNFKEQ. The CDR3 spans 13 residues. Trimming removed 4 bases at V and 7 bases at J, with 11 bases between. CDR3 region: CASSPSLTNIQYF. In DNA form, the CDR3 reads TGTGCCAGCAGCCCGAGTCTCACTAACATTCAGTACTTC.

V usage is TRBV28 and J usage is TRBJ1-2; TRBD1 agrees at 8 bases. The CDR3 consists of 15 residues. V gave up 6 bases and J gave up 0 bases; unmatched junction bases: 6. CDR1 MDHEN and CDR2 SYDVKM come from the germline V gene. The CDR3 sequence is CASRDRGQANYGYTF. CDR3 sequence (DNA): TGTGCCAGCAGAGACAGGGGACAAGCTAACTATGGCTACACCTTC.

The gene calls are TRBV12-3 or TRBV12-4 and TRBJ2-5, with 8 bases lining up with TRBD2. V lost 7 bases to trimming and J lost 7 bases; unmatched junction nucleotides: 8. This CDR3 has 13 residues. The DNA for the CDR3 is TGTGCCAGCACCCTCCGGGGGGGAGGGACCCAGTACTTC. Its protein product is CASTLRGGGTQYF.

The J gene is TRBJ2-7, the V gene TRBV27; TRBD2 matches at 9 bases. CDR1 is MNHEY and CDR2 is SMNVEV in the germline V gene (reference sequence). The V segment lost 6 bases and the J segment 5 bases; nucleotides outside the gene matches: 8. This CDR3 contains 14 residues. The CDR3, as DNA: TGTGCCAGCAGGAGGAGTAGCGGGAGACACGAGCAGTACTTC. The encoded protein is CASRRSSGRHEQYF.

The chain carries TRBV7-2 and TRBJ1-5; TRBD1 agrees at 9 bases. V lost 7 bases and J lost 11; bases outside the gene matches: 9. CDR3 length equals 13 residues. In germline, CDR1 is SGHTA, CDR2 FQGNSA. CDR3 protein: CASTKGQGNTQHF. As DNA, the CDR3 is TGTGCCAGCACGAAGGGACAGGGAAACACCCAGCATTTT.